The rows below give T cell receptor beta chains drawn from one sample of a study of shared clonotypes between healthy human individuals. Profiled with immunoSEQ multiplex PCR; TCRdb holds only in-frame clones, not every one. The table shows around 2.1 million clones, with nearly 97% occurring only once. Material: naive CD4+ T cells sorted from blood. These receptors came from a man in his late teens or twenties in good health. The CDR3 runs from the conserved cysteine through the conserved F or W. A D gene is named only where the DNA matches it firmly. A row's size may be missing; if present it is once, few, many or a size class.

>.|TRBJ2-3|TRBV5-1|.
TGCGCCAGCAGCTTGGCCAGGGGTAGCACAGATACGCAGTATTTT
CASSLARGSTDTQYF
>TRBD1|TRBJ1-6|TRBV27|.
TGTGCCAGCAGTTTCGGACAGGGAAGATGGGGTAATTCACCCCTCCACTTT
CASSFGQGRWGNSPLHF
>TRBD1|TRBJ1-3|TRBV6-5|.
TGTGCCAGCAGTTTGGGACAGGGGGCTGGAAACACCATATATTTT
CASSLGQGAGNTIYF
>.|TRBJ2-3|TRBV5-4|.
TGTGCCAGCAGCTTGGTCGCAGCAGATACGCAGTATTTT
CASSLVAADTQYF
>TRBD2|TRBJ2-3|TRBV5-1|.
TGCGCCAGCCGGATGTTTGGCGGGGGGGCCTCTCCAGATACGCAGTATTTT
CASRMFGGGASPDTQYF
>.|TRBJ1-4|TRBV6-5|few
TGTGCCAGCGGTCGTGGGGATGAAAAACTGTTTTTT
CASGRGDEKLFF
>.|TRBJ1-1|TRBV10-2|.
TGCGCCAGCAGTGAGTGGGTAGGGTGGGGGACTGAAGCTTTCTTT
CASSEWVGWGTEAFF
>.|TRBJ1-6|TRBV18|.
TGTGCCAGCTCACGGGGATCCCCAATAGATTCACCCCTCCACTTT
CASSRGSPIDSPLHF
>TRBD1|TRBJ2-7|TRBV6-5|.
TGTGCCAGCAGTCCAATCCGGGACAGAGCCTACGAGCAGTACTTC
CASSPIRDRAYEQYF
>TRBD1|TRBJ1-5|TRBV28|.
TGTGCCAGCAGTCCCCCCGCGACAGGGTTCCGTCTTAATCAGCCCCAGCATTTT
CASSPPATGFRLNQPQHF
>.|TRBJ1-4|TRBV30|few
TGTGCCTGGAGTGTACAGGGTGAAAAACTGTTTTTT
CAWSVQGEKLFF
>TRBD1|TRBJ2-7|TRBV7-2|.
TGTGCCAGCAGCCCTTACGGGACAGCTGGCTACGAGCAGTACTTC
CASSPYGTAGYEQYF
>TRBD1|TRBJ2-7|TRBV5-1|.
TGCGCCAGCAGCCCGAGGTTGGGACAGGGGGCCTACGAGCAGTACTTC
CASSPRLGQGAYEQYF
>.|TRBJ1-3|TRBV18|once
TGTGCCAGCTCACCCATGACAGGAGCGGTGACTGGAAACACCATATATTTT
CASSPMTGAVTGNTIYF
>TRBD2|TRBJ2-5|TRBV5-1|.
TGCGCCAGCAGCTTGGGTCGGACTAGCGGGGAGATTCAAGAGACCCAGTACTTC
CASSLGRTSGEIQETQYF
>TRBD2|TRBJ2-1|TRBV7-2|.
TGTGCCAGCAGCACCGGAGTGGGGAGGGGCAATGAGCAGTTCTTC
CASSTGVGRGNEQFF
>.|TRBJ2-7|TRBV9|.
TGTGCCAGCAGCGCCCTAGGAAACGGCGAGCAGTACTTC
CASSALGNGEQYF
>TRBD2|TRBJ2-3|TRBV7-2|.
TGTGCCAGCAGACCCGGGACTAGCTGGAGCACAGATACGCAGTATTTT
CASRPGTSWSTDTQYF
>TRBD2|TRBJ2-7|TRBV6-6|.
TGTGCCAGCAGTTACCTGGGACTAGCGGGAGTTTACGAGCAGTACTTC
CASSYLGLAGVYEQYF
>TRBD1|TRBJ1-1|TRBV7-9|.
TGTGCCAGCAGGTGGACAGGGGGGAACACTGAAGCTTTCTTT
CASRWTGGNTEAFF
>.|TRBJ2-7|TRBV10-3|.
TGTGCCATCAGTGAGTTGGCAGGGAATGGCTACGAGCAGTACTTC
CAISELAGNGYEQYF
>.|TRBJ1-3|TRBV7-2|.
TGTGCCAGCAGCTTTAGTAGGGCAGAGGTCTCTGGAAACACCATATATTTT
CASSFSRAEVSGNTIYF
>TRBD2|TRBJ2-2|TRBV25-1|.
TGTGCCAGCAGTCCCGGGACTAGCGTTTCCGGGGAGCTGTTTTTT
CASSPGTSVSGELFF
>.|TRBJ2-2|TRBV5-4|.
TGTGCCAGCAGGGTGGTAGGGAACACCGGGGAGCTGTTTTTT
CASRVVGNTGELFF
>.|TRBJ1-6|TRBV5-6|.
TGTGCCAGCAGCTACAACAGGGTAATGGTTAATTCACCCCTCCACTTT
CASSYNRVMVNSPLHF
>.|TRBJ2-5|TRBV10-3|.
TGTGCCATCAGTAGAGTTTTAGGGGAGACCCAGTACTTC
CAISRVLGETQYF
>.|TRBJ1-1|TRBV29-1|.
TGCAGCGTTGAGACAGGACTTATTAACACTGAAGCTTTCTTT
CSVETGLINTEAFF
>TRBD1|TRBJ1-2|TRBV6-5|.
TGTGCCAGCAGGCCGGGACAGGGATTTGGCTACACCTTC
CASRPGQGFGYTF
>TRBD2|TRBJ2-7|TRBV11-2|.
TGTGCCAGTTCTAGCGGGGGCCTCGTCTACGAGCAGTACTTC
CASSSGGLVYEQYF
>.|TRBJ1-5|TRBV30|.
TGTGCCTGGAGTGGGCCGGGCATTAGCAATCAGCCCCAGCATTTT
CAWSGPGISNQPQHF
>TRBD1|TRBJ1-1|TRBV5-4|.
TGTGCCAGCAGTCACCCCGGGACAGAGAACACTGAAGCTTTCTTT
CASSHPGTENTEAFF
>TRBD2|TRBJ2-4|TRBV10-1|.
TGCGCCAGCAGTGATGGTGTAGCGGGAGGGCAATCCAAAAACATTCAGTACTTC
CASSDGVAGGQSKNIQYF
>.|TRBJ1-2|TRBV5-4|once
TGTGCCAGCAGCTTAGATAAACTTGCGTCGGCTAACTATGGCTACACCTTC
CASSLDKLASANYGYTF
>.|TRBJ2-1|TRBV30|once
TGTGCCTGGAGTGTCAGTCTTGAGCAGTTCTTC
CAWSVSLEQFF
>.|TRBJ2-7|TRBV21-1|.
TGTGCCAGCAGCGGCGACGGGGACGGAGACTACGAGCAGTACTTC
CASSGDGDGDYEQYF
>.|TRBJ1-4|TRBV28|.
TGTGCCAGCAGTTTGACGGGACCGGAAAAACTGTTTTTT
CASSLTGPEKLFF
>.|TRBJ2-5|TRBV10-2|.
TGCGCCAGCAGTGAGTCGGCTAGCTGGTTGGAGACCCAGTACTTC
CASSESASWLETQYF
>TRBD1|TRBJ1-5|TRBV6-1|.
TGTGCCAGTGACAGGGTGGGTCAGCCCCAGCATTTT
CASDRVGQPQHF
>TRBD2|TRBJ2-3|TRBV4-1|.
TGCGCCAGCAGCCGTCCTGCAGGGCGGGAGACAGATACGCAGTATTTT
CASSRPAGRETDTQYF
>TRBD1|TRBJ1-2|TRBV7-9|.
TGTGCCAGCAGCTTGACAGGGGGAGAAGGTAAAGGCTACACCTTC
CASSLTGGEGKGYTF